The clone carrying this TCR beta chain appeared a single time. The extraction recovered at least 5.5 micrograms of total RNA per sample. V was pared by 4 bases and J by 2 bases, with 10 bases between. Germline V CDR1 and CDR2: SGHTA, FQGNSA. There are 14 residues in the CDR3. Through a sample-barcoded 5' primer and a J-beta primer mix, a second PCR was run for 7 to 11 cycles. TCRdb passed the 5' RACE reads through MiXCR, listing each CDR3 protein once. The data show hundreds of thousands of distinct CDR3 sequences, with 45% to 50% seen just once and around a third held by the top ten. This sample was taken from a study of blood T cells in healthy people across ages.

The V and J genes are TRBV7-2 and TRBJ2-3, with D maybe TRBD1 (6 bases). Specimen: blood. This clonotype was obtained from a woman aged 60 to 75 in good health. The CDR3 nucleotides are TGTGCCAGCAGCTCGAACAGGGCCACAGATACGCAGTATTTT. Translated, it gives CASSSNRATDTQYF.